What follows are 4 T cell receptor beta chains derived from one specimen sequenced in a study of T-cell memory formation after mild COVID-19. TCRdb ran MiXCR on the 5' RACE reads and lists one entry per CDR3 protein. The table shows around 82,000 distinct CDR3 sequences, with 9.5% to 15% occurring only once. Sequences were obtained from PBMCs or a T cell subset sorted from them (not recorded which). The receptors originated from a man aged 18-30 years who had mild COVID-19 (a few samples of this study predate the infection). Cell type and time point are not known.

The chain couples TRBV5-1 to TRBJ1-2; D ambiguous. The V and J ends lost 0 bases and 0 bases respectively, with 18 bases between them. CDR3 length: 18 amino acids. The germline V gene encodes CDR1 SGHRS and CDR2 YFSETQ. For the CDR3, the DNA is TGCGCCAGCAGCTTGGTGGTGGCGGAAGACCTGTCTAACTATGGCTACACCTTC. Its translation: CASSLVVAEDLSNYGYTF.

This clonotype was counted at least ten times. This CDR3 reads CASSYGPQETQYF. Written as DNA, the CDR3 is TGTGCCAGCAGTTATGGGCCACAAGAGACCCAGTACTTC. V usage is TRBV6-2 or TRBV6-3 and J usage is TRBJ2-5, with D unresolved. V was cut by 3 bases and J by 2 bases, with 7 bases left in between. The CDR3 has 13 amino acids. Germline-derived CDR1 and CDR2 are MNHEY and SVGEGT.

The gene calls are TRBV7-2 and TRBJ2-3; TRBD2 matches at 10 bases. CDR3 length: 15 amino acids. The V segment lost 4 bases and the J segment 4 bases; nucleotides outside the gene matches: 5. Germline CDR1 is SGHTA and CDR2 is FQGNSA. DNA of the CDR3: TGTGCCAGCAGCTACGAAGCGGGGGGGCCAGATACGCAGTATTTT. This gives the protein CASSYEAGGPDTQYF.

This clonotype showed up just a few times. V and J are TRBV5-6 and TRBJ2-3, with 7 bases lining up with TRBD1. The CDR3 loop spans 14 amino acids. The germline V gene encodes CDR1 SGHDT and CDR2 YYEEEE. The junction had 4 bases not matched to a gene; V was cut back by 4 bases and J by 2 bases. CDR3 coding DNA: TGTGCCAGCAGCACAGACAGGGACACAGATACGCAGTATTTT. This sequence encodes CASSTDRDTDTQYF.